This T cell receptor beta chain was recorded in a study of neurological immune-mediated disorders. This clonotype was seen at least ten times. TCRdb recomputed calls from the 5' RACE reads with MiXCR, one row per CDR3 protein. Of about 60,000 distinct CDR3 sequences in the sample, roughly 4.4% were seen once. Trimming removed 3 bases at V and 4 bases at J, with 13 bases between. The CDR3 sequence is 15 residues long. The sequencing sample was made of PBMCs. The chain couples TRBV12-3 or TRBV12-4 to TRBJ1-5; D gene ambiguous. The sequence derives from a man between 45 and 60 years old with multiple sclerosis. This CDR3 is CASSFGRSWNQPQHF. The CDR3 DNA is TGTGCCAGCAGTTTTGGACGCAGTTGGAATCAGCCCCAGCATTTT.